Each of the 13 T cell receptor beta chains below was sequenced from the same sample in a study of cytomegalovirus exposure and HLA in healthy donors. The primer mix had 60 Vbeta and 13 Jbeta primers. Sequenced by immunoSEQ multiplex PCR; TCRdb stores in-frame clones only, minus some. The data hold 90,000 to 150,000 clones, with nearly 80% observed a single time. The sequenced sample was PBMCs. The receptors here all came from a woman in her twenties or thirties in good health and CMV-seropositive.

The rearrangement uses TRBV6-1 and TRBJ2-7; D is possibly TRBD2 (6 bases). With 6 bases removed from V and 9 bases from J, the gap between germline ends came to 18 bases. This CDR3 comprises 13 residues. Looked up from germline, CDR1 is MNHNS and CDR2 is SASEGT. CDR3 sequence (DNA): TGTGCCAGCAGGGAGGGACTCGCGGGAAGGCAGTACTTC. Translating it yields CASREGLAGRQYF.

This chain's CDR3 is CASSRRGQAPNEQFF. Here the CDR3 DNA reads TGTGCCAGCAGCCGTCGGGGACAGGCACCTAATGAGCAGTTCTTC. The rearrangement joins TRBV11-3 to TRBJ2-1, with 8 bases that match TRBD1. This CDR3 contains 15 residues. CDR1 is SGHNT, CDR2 YENEEA, per germline. V lost 5 bases, J lost 7 bases, and 10 bases stayed unmatched.

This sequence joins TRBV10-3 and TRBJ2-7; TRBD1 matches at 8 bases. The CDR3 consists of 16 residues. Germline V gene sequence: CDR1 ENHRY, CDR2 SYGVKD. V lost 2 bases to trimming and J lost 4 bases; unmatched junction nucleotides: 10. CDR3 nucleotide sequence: TGTGCCATCAGTGAGCCCCGCGGGACAGGAAGGTACGAGCAGTACTTC. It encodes CAISEPRGTGRYEQYF.

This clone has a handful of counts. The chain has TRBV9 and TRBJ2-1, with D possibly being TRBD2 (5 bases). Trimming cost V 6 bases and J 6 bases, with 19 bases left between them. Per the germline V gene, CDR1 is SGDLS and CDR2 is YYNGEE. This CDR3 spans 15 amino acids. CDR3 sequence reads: CASTLSEVWGNEQFF. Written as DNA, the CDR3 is TGTGCCAGCACCCTATCGGAGGTTTGGGGCAATGAGCAGTTCTTC.

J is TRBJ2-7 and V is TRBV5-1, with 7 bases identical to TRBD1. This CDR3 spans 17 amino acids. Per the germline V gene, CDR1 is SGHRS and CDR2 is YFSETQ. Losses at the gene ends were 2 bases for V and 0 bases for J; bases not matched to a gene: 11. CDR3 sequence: CASSLKGGTQGSYEQYF. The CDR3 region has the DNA TGCGCCAGCAGCTTAAAAGGGGGCACCCAGGGCTCCTACGAGCAGTACTTC.

The CDR3 reads CASRVDRAVTGELFF. As DNA, the CDR3 is TGTGCCAGCAGAGTCGACAGGGCGGTCACCGGGGAGCTGTTTTTT. The genes are TRBV11-2 and TRBJ2-2, with 7 bases lining up with TRBD1. V shed 6 bases and J 4 bases; nucleotides not matched to a gene: 8. Germline loops: CDR1 SGHAT, CDR2 FQNNGV. The CDR3 has 15 residues.

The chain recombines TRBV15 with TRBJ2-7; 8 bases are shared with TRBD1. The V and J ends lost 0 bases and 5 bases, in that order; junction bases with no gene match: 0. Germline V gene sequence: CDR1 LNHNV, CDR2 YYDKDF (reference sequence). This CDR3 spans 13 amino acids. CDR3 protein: CATSRDRGHEQYF. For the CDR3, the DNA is TGTGCCACCAGCAGAGACAGGGGGCACGAGCAGTACTTC.

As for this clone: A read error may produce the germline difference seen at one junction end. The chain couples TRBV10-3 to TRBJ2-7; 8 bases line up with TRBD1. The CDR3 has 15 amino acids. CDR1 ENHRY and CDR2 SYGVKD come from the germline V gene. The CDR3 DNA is TGTGCCATCAGTGGAACGACAGGGGTGGTGGACGAGCAGTGCTTC. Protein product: CAISGTTGVVDEQCF.

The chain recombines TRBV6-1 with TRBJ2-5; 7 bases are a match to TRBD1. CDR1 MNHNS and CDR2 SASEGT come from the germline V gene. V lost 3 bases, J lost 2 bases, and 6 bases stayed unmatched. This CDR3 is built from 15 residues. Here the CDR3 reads CASSDGQAMQETQYF. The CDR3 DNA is TGTGCCAGCAGTGACGGACAGGCCATGCAAGAGACCCAGTACTTC.

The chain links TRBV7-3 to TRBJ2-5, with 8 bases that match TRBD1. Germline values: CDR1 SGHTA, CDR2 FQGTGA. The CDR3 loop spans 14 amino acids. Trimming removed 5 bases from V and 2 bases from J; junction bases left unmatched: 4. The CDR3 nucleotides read TGTGCCAGCAGCCAGGGGACAGGACAAGAGACCCAGTACTTC. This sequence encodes CASSQGTGQETQYF.

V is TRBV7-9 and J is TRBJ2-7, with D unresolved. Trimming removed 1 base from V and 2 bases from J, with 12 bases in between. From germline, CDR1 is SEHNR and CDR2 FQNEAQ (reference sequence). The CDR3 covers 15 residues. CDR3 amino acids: CASSLGGLVPYEQYF. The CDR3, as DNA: TGTGCCAGCAGCTTAGGCGGCCTAGTTCCCTACGAGCAGTACTTC.

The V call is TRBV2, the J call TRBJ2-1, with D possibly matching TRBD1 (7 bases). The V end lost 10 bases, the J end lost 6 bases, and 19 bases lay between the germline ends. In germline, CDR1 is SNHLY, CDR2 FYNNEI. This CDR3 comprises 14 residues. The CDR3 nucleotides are TGTGCCAACAATTACGCAGGGGGAGGCAATGAGCAGTTCTTC. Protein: CANNYAGGGNEQFF. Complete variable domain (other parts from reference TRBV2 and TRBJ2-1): EPEVTQTPSHQVTQMGQEVILRCVPISNHLYFYWYRQILGQKVEFLVSFYNNEISEKSEIFDDQFSVERPDGSNFTLKIRSTKLEDSAMYFCANNYAGGGNEQFFGPGTRLTVL.

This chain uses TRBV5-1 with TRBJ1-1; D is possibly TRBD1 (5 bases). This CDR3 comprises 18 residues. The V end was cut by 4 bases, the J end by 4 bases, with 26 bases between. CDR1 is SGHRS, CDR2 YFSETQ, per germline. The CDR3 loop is CASSTAIGGGARGTEAFF. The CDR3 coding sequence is TGCGCCAGCAGCACGGCAATCGGGGGAGGGGCGCGGGGCACTGAAGCTTTCTTT.